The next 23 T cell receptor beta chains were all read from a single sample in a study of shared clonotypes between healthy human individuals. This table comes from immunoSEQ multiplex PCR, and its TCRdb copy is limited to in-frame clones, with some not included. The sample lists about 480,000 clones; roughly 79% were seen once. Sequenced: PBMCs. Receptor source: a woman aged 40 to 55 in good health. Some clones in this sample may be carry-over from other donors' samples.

CDR3 sequence: CASSLKTGGSDTQYF. The CDR3 nucleotides are TGCGCCAGCAGCTTGAAGACAGGGGGATCAGATACGCAGTATTTT. The chain is built from TRBV5-1 and TRBJ2-3, with 9 positions matching TRBD1. The V gene's germline CDR1 is SGHRS and CDR2 YFSETQ. The CDR3 spans 15 residues. The trim removed 1 base at V and 4 bases at J, leaving 4 bases unmatched.

The CDR3 is CASSGLNNEQFF. DNA of the CDR3: TGCGCCAGCAGTGGACTAAACAATGAGCAGTTCTTC. This sequence joins TRBV10-1 and TRBJ2-1, with D possibly being TRBD2 (5 bases). Trimming took off 4 bases at V and 5 bases at J, with 6 bases between the two ends. This CDR3 is 12 amino acids long. Germline assignment: CDR1 WNHNN and CDR2 SYGVQD (reference sequence).

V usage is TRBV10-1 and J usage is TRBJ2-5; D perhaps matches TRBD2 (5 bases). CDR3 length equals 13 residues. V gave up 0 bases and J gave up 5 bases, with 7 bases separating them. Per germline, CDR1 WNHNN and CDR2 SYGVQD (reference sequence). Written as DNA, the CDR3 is TGCGCCAGCAGTGAGTCCGGGGTTGAGACCCAGTACTTC. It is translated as CASSESGVETQYF.

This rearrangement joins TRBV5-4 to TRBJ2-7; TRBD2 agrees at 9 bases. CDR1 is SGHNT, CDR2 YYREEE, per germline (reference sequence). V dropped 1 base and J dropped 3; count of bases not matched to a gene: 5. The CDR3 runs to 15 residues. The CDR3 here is CASSLKGTSNYEQYF. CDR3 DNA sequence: TGTGCCAGCAGCTTGAAAGGGACTAGCAACTACGAGCAGTACTTC.

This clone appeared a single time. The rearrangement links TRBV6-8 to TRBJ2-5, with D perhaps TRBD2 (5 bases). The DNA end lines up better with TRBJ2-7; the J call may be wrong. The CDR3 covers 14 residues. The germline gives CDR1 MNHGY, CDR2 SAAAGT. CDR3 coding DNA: TGTGCCAGCAGTTACTATGGGAGCTCCTACGAGCAGTACTTC. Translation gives CASSYYGSSYEQYF.

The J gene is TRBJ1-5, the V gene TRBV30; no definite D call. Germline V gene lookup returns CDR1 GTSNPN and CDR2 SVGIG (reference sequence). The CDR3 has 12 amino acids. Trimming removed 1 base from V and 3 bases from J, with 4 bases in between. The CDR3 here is CAWSDLNQPQHF. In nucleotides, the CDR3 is TGTGCCTGGAGTGATCTCAATCAGCCCCAGCATTTT.

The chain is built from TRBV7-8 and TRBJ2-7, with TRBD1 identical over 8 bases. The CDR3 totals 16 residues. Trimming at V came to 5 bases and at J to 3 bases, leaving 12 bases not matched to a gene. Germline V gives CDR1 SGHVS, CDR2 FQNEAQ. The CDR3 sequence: CASSHLRAGGFYEQYF. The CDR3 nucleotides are TGTGCCAGCAGCCACCTTAGGGCAGGGGGCTTCTACGAGCAGTACTTC.

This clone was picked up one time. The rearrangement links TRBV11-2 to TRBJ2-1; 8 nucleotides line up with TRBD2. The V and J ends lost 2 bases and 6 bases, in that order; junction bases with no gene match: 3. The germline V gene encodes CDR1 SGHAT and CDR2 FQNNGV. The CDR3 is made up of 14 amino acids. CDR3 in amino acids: CASSLIAGSNEQFF. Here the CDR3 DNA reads TGTGCCAGCAGCTTAATAGCGGGGTCCAATGAGCAGTTCTTC.

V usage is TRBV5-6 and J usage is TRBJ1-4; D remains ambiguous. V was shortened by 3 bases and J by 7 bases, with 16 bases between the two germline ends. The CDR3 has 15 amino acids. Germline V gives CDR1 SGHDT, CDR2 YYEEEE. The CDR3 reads CASSYQWAGSEKLFF. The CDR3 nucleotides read TGTGCCAGCAGCTACCAGTGGGCGGGTAGTGAAAAACTGTTTTTT.

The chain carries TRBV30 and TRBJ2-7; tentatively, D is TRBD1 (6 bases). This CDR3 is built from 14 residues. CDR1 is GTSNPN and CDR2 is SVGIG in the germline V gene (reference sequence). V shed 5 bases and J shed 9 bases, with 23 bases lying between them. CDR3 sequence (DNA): TGTGCCTGGTCGCCTGGGGGCCTCCCCGCGGTGCAGTACTTC. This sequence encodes CAWSPGGLPAVQYF.

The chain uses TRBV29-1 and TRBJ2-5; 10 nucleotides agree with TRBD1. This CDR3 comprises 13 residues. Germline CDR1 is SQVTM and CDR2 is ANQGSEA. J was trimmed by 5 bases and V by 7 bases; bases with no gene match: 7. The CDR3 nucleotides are TGCAGCGCGGGACAGGGGACGGGGGAGACCCAGTACTTC. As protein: CSAGQGTGETQYF. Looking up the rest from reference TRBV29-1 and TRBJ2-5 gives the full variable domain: SAVISQKPSRDICQRGTSLTIQCQVDSQVTMMFWYRQQPGQSLTLIATANQGSEATYESGFVIDKFPISRPNLTFSTLTVSNMSPEDSSIYLCSAGQGTGETQYFGPGTRLLVL.

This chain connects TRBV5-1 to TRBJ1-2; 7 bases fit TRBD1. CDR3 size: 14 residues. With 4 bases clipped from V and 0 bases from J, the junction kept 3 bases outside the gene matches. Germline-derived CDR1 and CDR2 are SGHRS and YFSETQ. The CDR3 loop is CASSPGQTNYGYTF. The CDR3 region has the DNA TGCGCCAGCAGCCCGGGACAGACTAACTATGGCTACACCTTC. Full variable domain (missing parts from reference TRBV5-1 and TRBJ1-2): KAGVTQTPRYLIKTRGQQVTLSCSPISGHRSVSWYQQTPGQGLQFLFEYFSETQRNKGNFPGRFSGRQFSNSRSEMNVSTLELGDSALYLCASSPGQTNYGYTFGSGTRLTVV.

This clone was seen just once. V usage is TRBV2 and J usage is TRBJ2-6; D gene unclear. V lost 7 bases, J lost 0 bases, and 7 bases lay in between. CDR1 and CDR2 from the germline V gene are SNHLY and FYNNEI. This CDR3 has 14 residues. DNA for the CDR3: TGTGCCAGCATCAGTGTCTCTGGGGCCAACGTCCTGACTTTC. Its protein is CASISVSGANVLTF.

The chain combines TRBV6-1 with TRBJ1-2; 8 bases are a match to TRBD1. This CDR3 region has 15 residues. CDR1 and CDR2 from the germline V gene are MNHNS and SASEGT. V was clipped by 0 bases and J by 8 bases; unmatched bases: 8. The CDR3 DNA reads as TGTGCCAGCAGTGAAGCCCTGGACAGGGTGGGCGGCTACACCTTC. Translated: CASSEALDRVGGYTF.

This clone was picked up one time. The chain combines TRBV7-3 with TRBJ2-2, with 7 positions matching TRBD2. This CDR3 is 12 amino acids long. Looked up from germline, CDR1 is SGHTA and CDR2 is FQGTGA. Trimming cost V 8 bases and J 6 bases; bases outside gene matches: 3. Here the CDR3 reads CASAGVAGELFF. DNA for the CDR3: TGTGCCAGCGCGGGGGTGGCCGGGGAGCTGTTTTTT.

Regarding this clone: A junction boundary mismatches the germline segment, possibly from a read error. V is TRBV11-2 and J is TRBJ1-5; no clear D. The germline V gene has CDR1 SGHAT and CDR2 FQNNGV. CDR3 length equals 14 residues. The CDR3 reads CAGSERAGNQPQHF. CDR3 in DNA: TGTGCCGGCAGCGAACGGGCGGGGAATCAGCCCCAGCATTTT.

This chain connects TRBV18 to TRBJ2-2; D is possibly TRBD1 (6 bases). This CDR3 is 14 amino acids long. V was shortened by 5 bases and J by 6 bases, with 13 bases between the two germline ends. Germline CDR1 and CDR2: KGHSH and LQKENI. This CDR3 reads CASSEQGTAGELFF. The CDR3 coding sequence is TGTGCCAGCTCAGAGCAGGGGACGGCCGGGGAGCTGTTTTTT.

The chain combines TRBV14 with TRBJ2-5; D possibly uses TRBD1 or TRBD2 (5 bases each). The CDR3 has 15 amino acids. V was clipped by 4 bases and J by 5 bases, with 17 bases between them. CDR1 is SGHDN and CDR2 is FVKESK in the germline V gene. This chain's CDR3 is CASSLFTGTGETQYF. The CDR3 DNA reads TGTGCCAGCAGCCTGTTTACCGGGACGGGGGAGACCCAGTACTTC.

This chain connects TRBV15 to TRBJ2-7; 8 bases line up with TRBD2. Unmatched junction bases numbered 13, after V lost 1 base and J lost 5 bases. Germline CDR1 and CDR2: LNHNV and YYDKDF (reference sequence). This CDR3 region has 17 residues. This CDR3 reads CATSRGETSAHGDEQYF. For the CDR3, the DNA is TGTGCCACCAGCAGAGGGGAGACTAGCGCCCACGGGGACGAGCAGTACTTC.

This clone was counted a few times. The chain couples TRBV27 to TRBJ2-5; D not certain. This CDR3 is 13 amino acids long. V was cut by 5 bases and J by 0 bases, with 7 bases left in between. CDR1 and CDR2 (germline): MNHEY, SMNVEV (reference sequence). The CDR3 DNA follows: TGTGCCAGCAGTCCCAGGAACCAAGAGACCCAGTACTTC. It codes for CASSPRNQETQYF.

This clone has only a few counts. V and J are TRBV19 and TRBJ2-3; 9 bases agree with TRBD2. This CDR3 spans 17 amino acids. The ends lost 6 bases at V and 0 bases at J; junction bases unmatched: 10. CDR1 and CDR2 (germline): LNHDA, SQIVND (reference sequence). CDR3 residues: CASRGLAGIGSTDTQYF. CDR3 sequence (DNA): TGTGCCAGTAGAGGGCTAGCGGGAATCGGTAGCACAGATACGCAGTATTTT.

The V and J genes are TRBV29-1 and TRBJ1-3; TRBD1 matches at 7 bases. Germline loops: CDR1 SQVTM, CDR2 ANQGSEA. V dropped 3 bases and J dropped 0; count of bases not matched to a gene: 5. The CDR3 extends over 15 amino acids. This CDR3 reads CSVERDSRSGNTIYF. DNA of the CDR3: TGCAGCGTTGAGAGGGACAGTCGCTCTGGAAACACCATATATTTT.

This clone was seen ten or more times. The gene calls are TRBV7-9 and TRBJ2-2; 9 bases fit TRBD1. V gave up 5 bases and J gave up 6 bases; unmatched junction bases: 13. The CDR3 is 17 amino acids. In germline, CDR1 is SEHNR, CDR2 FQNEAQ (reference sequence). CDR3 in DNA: TGTGCCAGCAGCCCTCACAGGGGGCGCGTTTCGGCCGGGGAGCTGTTTTTT. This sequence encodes CASSPHRGRVSAGELFF.